These 10 T cell receptor beta chains share one sample of origin, sequenced in a study of blood T cell repertoires in COVID-19. This table comes from immunoSEQ multiplex PCR, and its TCRdb copy is limited to in-frame clones, with some not included. The sample holds roughly 180,000 clones, 70% to 90% seen once. Sequencing was carried out using peripheral blood. These receptors originate from a man in his sixties who had recovered from COVID-19.

The chain combines TRBV19 with TRBJ2-3; 9 nucleotides align to TRBD2. This CDR3 has 16 amino acids. Unmatched junction bases numbered 6, after V lost 1 base and J lost 4 bases. CDR1 and CDR2 from the germline V gene are LNHDA and SQIVND (reference sequence). The CDR3 region has the DNA TGTGCCAGTAGTATAGGTGGCGGGGGGGCCGCAGATACGCAGTATTTT. Its translation is CASSIGGGGAADTQYF.

J is TRBJ1-2 and V is TRBV20-1; D possibly corresponds to TRBD1 (5 bases). Germline CDR1 reads DFQATT; CDR2 reads SNEGSKA (reference sequence). The CDR3 loop spans 11 amino acids. Between the trimmed V and J ends, which lost 0 bases and 12 bases, there was a span of 11 bases. The CDR3 DNA reads as TGCAGTGCTAGAGACGGGGACTTCGACACCTTC. Translated: CSARDGDFDTF.

The chain recombines TRBV9 with TRBJ2-3; perhaps TRBD2 as D (7 bases). The V end lost 0 bases, the J end lost 0 bases, and 11 bases lay between the germline ends. Germline V CDR1 and CDR2: SGDLS, YYNGEE. The CDR3 covers 16 residues. The CDR3 here is CASSVVGGASTDTQYF. DNA of the CDR3: TGTGCCAGCAGCGTAGTTGGGGGGGCTAGCACAGATACGCAGTATTTT.

CDR3 sequence reads: CASSQDAQTDTQYF. CDR3 nucleotides: TGCGCCAGCAGCCAAGACGCGCAAACAGATACGCAGTATTTT. The chain combines TRBV4-3 with TRBJ2-3, with D uncertain. The germline CDR1 and CDR2 sequences are LGHNA and YSLEER. The CDR3 runs to 14 residues. The V and J ends lost 0 bases and 3 bases respectively, with 7 bases between them.

This chain uses TRBV28 with TRBJ1-1; 9 positions match TRBD1. The CDR3 extends over 16 amino acids. The ends lost 5 bases at V and 4 bases at J; junction bases unmatched: 11. Germline CDR1 reads MDHEN; CDR2 reads SYDVKM. CDR3 sequence reads: CASSAWQGQGITEAFF. In nucleotides, the CDR3 is TGTGCCAGCAGTGCCTGGCAGGGACAGGGAATCACTGAAGCTTTCTTT. Using reference TRBV28 and TRBJ1-1 for the parts outside the CDR3, the full variable domain is DVKVTQSSRYLVKRTGEKVFLECVQDMDHENMFWYRQDPGLGLRLIYFSYDVKMKEKGDIPEGYSVSREKKERFSLILESASTNQTSMYLCASSAWQGQGITEAFFGQGTRLTVV.

The genes are TRBV5-6 and TRBJ2-7, with unresolved D. Germline V gene lookup returns CDR1 SGHDT and CDR2 YYEEEE. The V end lost 1 base, the J end lost 2 bases, and 13 bases lay between the germline ends. The CDR3 sequence is 15 residues long. This CDR3 is CASSLSLGDTYEQYF. As DNA, the CDR3 is TGTGCCAGCAGCTTGTCCTTAGGTGACACCTACGAGCAGTACTTC.

The CDR3 loop is CASSLYNSNYGYTF. DNA of the CDR3: TGCGCCAGCAGCTTGTATAACAGTAACTATGGCTACACCTTC. V and J are TRBV5-1 and TRBJ1-2; D gene uncertain. From germline, CDR1 is SGHRS and CDR2 YFSETQ. This CDR3 comprises 14 residues. The V and J ends lost 1 base and 1 base respectively, with 8 bases between them.

The chain's CDR3 is CASSRDRGDNEQFF. The CDR3 region has the DNA TGTGCCAGCAGCAGAGACAGGGGCGACAATGAGCAGTTCTTC. J is TRBJ2-1 and V is TRBV7-2; 8 bases align to TRBD1. V lost 5 bases to trimming and J lost 5 bases; unmatched junction nucleotides: 5. Germline V CDR1 and CDR2: SGHTA, FQGNSA. The CDR3 runs 14 residues.

The chain has TRBV19 and TRBJ2-5, with 12 bases lining up with TRBD1. Germline V gene lookup returns CDR1 LNHDA and CDR2 SQIVND (reference sequence). Trimming at V came to 3 bases and at J to 3 bases, leaving 11 bases not matched to a gene. This CDR3 spans 18 amino acids. The CDR3 nucleotides read TGTGCCAGTAGTATTGGGACAGGGGGCAGGAGGGGCAAAGAGACCCAGTACTTC. Its translation: CASSIGTGGRRGKETQYF. Supplemented by reference TRBV19 and TRBJ2-5, the full variable domain reads DGGITQSPKYLFRKEGQNVTLSCEQNLNHDAMYWYRQDPGQGLRLIYYSQIVNDFQKGDIAEGYSVSREKKESFPLTVTSAQKNPTAFYLCASSIGTGGRRGKETQYFGPGTRLLVL.

To note about this clone: Other DNA variants within this sample encode the same CDR3. The V and J genes are TRBV15 and TRBJ2-7, with TRBD1 matching over 8 bases. This CDR3 is 16 amino acids long. In germline, CDR1 is LNHNV, CDR2 YYDKDF (reference sequence). The trim removed 3 bases at V and 2 bases at J, leaving 9 bases unmatched. The CDR3 here is CATSRERTGTTYEQYF. In DNA form, the CDR3 reads TGTGCCACCAGCAGGGAGAGGACAGGGACCACCTACGAGCAGTACTTC. Combining the CDR3 with reference TRBV15 and TRBJ2-7 gives the whole variable domain DAMVIQNPRYQVTQFGKPVTLSCSQTLNHNVMYWYQQKSSQAPKLLFHYYDKDFNNEADTPDNFQSRRPNTSFCFLDIRSPGLGDTAMYLCATSRERTGTTYEQYFGPGTRLTVT.